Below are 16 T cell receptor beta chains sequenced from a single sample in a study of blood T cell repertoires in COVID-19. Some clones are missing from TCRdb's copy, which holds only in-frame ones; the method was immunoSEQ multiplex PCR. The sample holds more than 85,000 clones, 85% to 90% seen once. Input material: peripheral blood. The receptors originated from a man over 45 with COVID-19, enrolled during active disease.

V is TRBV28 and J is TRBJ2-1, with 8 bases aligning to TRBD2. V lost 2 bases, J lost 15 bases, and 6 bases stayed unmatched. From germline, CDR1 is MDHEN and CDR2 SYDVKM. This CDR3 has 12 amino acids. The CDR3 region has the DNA TGTGCCAGCAGTTTACCGGGACTAGATATGTTCTTC. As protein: CASSLPGLDMFF.

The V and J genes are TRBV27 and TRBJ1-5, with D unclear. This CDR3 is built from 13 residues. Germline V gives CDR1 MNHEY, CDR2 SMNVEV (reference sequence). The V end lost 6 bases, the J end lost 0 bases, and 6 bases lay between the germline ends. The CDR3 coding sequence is TGTGCCAGCAGGAGGGTTAGCAATCAGCCCCAGCATTTT. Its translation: CASRRVSNQPQHF.

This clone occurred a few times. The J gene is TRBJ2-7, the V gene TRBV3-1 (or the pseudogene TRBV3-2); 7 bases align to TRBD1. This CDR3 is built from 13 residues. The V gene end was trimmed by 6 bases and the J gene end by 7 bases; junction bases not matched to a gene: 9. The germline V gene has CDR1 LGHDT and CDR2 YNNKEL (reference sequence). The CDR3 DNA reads TGTGCCAGCAGTAACAGACAGGGTTGGGAGCAGTACTTC. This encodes CASSNRQGWEQYF.

CDR3 DNA: TGTGCCAGCAGCTTGGTAGGCAGGGGCAAAGCTTTCTTT. Protein sequence: CASSLVGRGKAFF. This chain links TRBV5-6 with TRBJ1-1, with D maybe TRBD1 (6 bases). The CDR3 spans 13 residues. With 0 bases removed from V and 9 bases from J, the gap between germline ends came to 12 bases. Germline values: CDR1 SGHDT, CDR2 YYEEEE. The full variable domain, with the rest looked up from reference TRBV5-6 and TRBJ1-1, is DAGVTQSPTHLIKTRGQQVTLRCSPKSGHDTVSWYQQALGQGPQFIFQYYEEEERQRGNFPDRFSGHQFPNYSSELNVNALLLGDSALYLCASSLVGRGKAFFGQGTRLTVV.

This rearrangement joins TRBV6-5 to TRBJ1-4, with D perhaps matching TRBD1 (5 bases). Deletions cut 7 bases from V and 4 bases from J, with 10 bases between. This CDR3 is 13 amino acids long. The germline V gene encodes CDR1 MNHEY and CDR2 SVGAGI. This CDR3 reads CASNQGYNEKLFF. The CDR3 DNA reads TGTGCCAGCAATCAGGGATATAATGAAAAACTGTTTTTT.

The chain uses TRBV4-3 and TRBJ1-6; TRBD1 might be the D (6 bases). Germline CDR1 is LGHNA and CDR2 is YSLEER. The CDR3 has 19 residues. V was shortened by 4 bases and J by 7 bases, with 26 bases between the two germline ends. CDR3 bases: TGCGCCAGCAGCCGACTATTGAATACAGGGCTAGTCCTCAATTCACCCCTCCACTTT. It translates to CASSRLLNTGLVLNSPLHF.

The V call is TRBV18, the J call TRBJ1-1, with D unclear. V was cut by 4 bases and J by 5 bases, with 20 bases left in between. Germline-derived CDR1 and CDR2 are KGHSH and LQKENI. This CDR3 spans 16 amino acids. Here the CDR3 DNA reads TGTGCCAGCTCACAACAAGGACTAGGGATGTGGACTGAAGCTTTCTTT. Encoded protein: CASSQQGLGMWTEAFF.

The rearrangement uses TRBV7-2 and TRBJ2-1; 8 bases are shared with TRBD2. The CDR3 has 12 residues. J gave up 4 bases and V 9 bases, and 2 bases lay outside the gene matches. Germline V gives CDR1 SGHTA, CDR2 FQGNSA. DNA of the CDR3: TGTGCCAGTGGACTAGCTTACAATGAGCAGTTCTTC. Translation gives CASGLAYNEQFF.

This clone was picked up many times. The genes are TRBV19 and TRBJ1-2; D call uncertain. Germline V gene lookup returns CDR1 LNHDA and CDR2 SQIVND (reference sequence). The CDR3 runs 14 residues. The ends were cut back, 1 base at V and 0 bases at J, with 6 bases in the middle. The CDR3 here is CASSIVNSNYGYTF. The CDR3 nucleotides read TGTGCCAGTAGTATAGTCAATTCTAACTATGGCTACACCTTC.

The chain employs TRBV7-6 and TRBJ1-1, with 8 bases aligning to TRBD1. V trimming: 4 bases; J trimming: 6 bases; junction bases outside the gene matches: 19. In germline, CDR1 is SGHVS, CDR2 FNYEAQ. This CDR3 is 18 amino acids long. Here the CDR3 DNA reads TGTGCCAGCAGCTCTCTAATCATTGGACAGGGAGCGCACCCTGAAGCTTTCTTT. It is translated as CASSSLIIGQGAHPEAFF. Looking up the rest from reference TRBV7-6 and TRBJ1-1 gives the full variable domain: GAGVSQSPRYKVTKRGQDVALRCDPISGHVSLYWYRQALGQGPEFLTYFNYEAQQDKSGLPNDRFSAERPEGSISTLTIQRTEQRDSAMYRCASSSLIIGQGAHPEAFFGQGTRLTVV.

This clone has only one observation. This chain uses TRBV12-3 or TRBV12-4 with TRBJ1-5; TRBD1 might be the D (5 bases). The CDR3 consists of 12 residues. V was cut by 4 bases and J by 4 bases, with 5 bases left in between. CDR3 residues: CASSYRNQPQHF. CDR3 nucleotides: TGTGCCAGCAGTTACAGGAATCAGCCCCAGCATTTT.

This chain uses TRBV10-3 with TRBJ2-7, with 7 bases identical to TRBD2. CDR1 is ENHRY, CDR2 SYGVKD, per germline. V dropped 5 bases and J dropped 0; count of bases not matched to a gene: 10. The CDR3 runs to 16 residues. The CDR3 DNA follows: TGTGCCATCAGTCCCGATGGGGGGGTAAGCTCCTACGAGCAGTACTTC. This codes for CAISPDGGVSSYEQYF.

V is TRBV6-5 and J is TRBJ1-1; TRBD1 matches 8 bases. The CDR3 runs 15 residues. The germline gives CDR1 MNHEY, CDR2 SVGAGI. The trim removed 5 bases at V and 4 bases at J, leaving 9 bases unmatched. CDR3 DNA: TGTGCCAGCAGTATTGGACAGGGCTGGGCCACTGAAGCTTTCTTT. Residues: CASSIGQGWATEAFF.

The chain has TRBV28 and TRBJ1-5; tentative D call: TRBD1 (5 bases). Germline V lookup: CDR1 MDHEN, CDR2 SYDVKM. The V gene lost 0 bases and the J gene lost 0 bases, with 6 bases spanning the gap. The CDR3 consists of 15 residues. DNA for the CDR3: TGTGCCAGCAGTTTATGGGGGGGTAGCAATCAGCCCCAGCATTTT. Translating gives CASSLWGGSNQPQHF.

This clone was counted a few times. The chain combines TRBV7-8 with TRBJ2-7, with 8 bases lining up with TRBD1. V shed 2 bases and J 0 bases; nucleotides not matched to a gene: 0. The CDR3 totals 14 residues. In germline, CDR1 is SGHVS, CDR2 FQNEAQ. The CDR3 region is CASSLTGGSYEQYF. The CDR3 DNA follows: TGTGCCAGCAGCTTAACAGGGGGCTCCTACGAGCAGTACTTC. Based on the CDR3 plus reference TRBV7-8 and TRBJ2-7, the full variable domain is GAGVSQSPRYKVAKRGQDVALRCDPISGHVSLFWYQQALGQGPEFLTYFQNEAQLDKSGLPSDRFFAERPEGSVSTLKIQRTQQEDSAVYLCASSLTGGSYEQYFGPGTRLTVT.

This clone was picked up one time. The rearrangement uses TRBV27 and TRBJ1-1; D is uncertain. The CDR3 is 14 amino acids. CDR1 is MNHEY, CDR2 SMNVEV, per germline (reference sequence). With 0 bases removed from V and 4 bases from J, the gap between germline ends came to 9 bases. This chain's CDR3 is CASSLSSGVTEAFF. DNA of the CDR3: TGTGCCAGCAGTTTATCTTCCGGAGTCACTGAAGCTTTCTTT.